These 25 T cell receptor beta chains share one sample of origin, sequenced in a study of T cells in Graves' hyperthyroidism and ophthalmopathy (dated by TCRdb to between 2018 and 2021). Receptor amplification or capture employed multiplex PCR. The sequencing machine was an Illumina HiSeq 2000. TCR beta CDR3 regions were amplified from RNA transcripts. A first-round RT-PCR of the TCR CDR3 used the HTBI primer set with the Qiagen OneStep RT-PCR kit. Using fastp trimming at Q25 and MiXCR clonotype assembly, TCRdb reanalyzed the public sequencing data and kept in-frame beta chains. Each entry merges the rows of one CDR3 protein and shows their most common DNA and genes. The sample table shows hundreds of thousands of distinct CDR3 sequences, and 16% are seen once. The top ten constitute more than 15% of the sample. Sequencing was performed on blood. The receptors originated from a woman aged 18-29 years with Graves' hyperthyroidism.

This clonotype was seen many times. V and J are TRBV20-1 and TRBJ2-5; 10 nucleotides match TRBD1. The germline V gene encodes CDR1 DFQATT and CDR2 SNEGSKA (reference sequence). V lost 0 bases to trimming and J lost 5 bases; unmatched junction nucleotides: 6. The CDR3 is made up of 15 amino acids. The CDR3 protein is CSARDPDRGRETQYF. The CDR3 bases are TGCAGTGCTAGAGATCCGGACAGGGGGAGGGAGACCCAGTACTTC.

V usage is TRBV15 and J usage is TRBJ2-7; 10 bases line up with TRBD2. Germline CDR1 and CDR2: LNHNV and YYDKDF (reference sequence). V dropped 0 bases and J dropped 0; count of bases not matched to a gene: 2. The CDR3 covers 16 residues. The CDR3 reads CATSRDPSGGSYEQYF. CDR3 coding DNA: TGTGCCACCAGCAGAGATCCTAGCGGGGGCTCCTACGAGCAGTACTTC.

This clonotype was detected many times. The chain recombines TRBV7-2 with TRBJ1-6, with D maybe TRBD1 (5 bases). The CDR3 runs to 14 residues. Trimming stripped 0 bases from V and 9 bases from J, with 9 bases between. Germline V gene sequence: CDR1 SGHTA, CDR2 FQGNSA. CDR3 sequence reads: CASSLAGVGSPLHF. In DNA, the CDR3 is TGTGCCAGCAGCTTAGCAGGGGTGGGTTCACCCCTCCACTTT.

This rearrangement joins TRBV12-3 or TRBV12-4 to TRBJ2-7; a possible D gene is TRBD2 (6 bases). Trimming pared 6 bases from V and 7 bases from J, leaving 13 bases between. This CDR3 is built from 12 residues. In nucleotides, the CDR3 is TGTGCCAGCAGCTCAGGAGGGCCGGAGCAGTACTTC. Residues: CASSSGGPEQYF.

Many counts were recorded for this clonotype. The V gene is TRBV11-2, the J gene TRBJ2-5; tentative D call: TRBD2 (6 bases). Germline-derived CDR1 and CDR2 are SGHAT and FQNNGV. V was shortened by 1 base and J by 5 bases, with 14 bases between the two germline ends. This CDR3 contains 15 residues. CDR3 DNA: TGTGCCAGCAGCTTAGGATGGGGGGAGCGGGAGACCCAGTACTTC. It codes for CASSLGWGERETQYF.

In its sample, this clonotype was seen many times. The chain combines TRBV12-3 or TRBV12-4 with TRBJ1-6; 8 nucleotides align to TRBD1. This CDR3 is built from 15 residues. Losses at the gene ends were 5 bases for V and 10 bases for J; bases not matched to a gene: 10. The CDR3 protein is CASSNPTGVKSPLHF. The CDR3 DNA sequence: TGTGCCAGCAGTAACCCGACAGGGGTTAAGTCACCCCTCCACTTT.

In DNA form, the CDR3 reads TGCAGTGCTCCCCCGAGGGGGGGAGATACGCAGTATTTT. The encoded protein is CSAPPRGGDTQYF. The chain has TRBV20-1 and TRBJ2-3; possible D gene TRBD2, 7 bases. Germline-derived CDR1 and CDR2 are DFQATT and SNEGSKA (reference sequence). V dropped 5 bases and J dropped 5 bases, with 14 bases sitting between them. There are 13 residues in the CDR3.

This clonotype has a count of ten or more. This chain connects TRBV7-2 to TRBJ2-1; no definite D call. This CDR3 is built from 17 residues. Trimming took off 1 base at V and 8 bases at J, with 21 bases between the two ends. In germline, CDR1 is SGHTA, CDR2 FQGNSA. This CDR3 is CASSLVGPGLNVHEQFF. In DNA form, the CDR3 reads TGTGCCAGCAGCTTAGTCGGCCCCGGCTTGAATGTCCATGAGCAGTTCTTC.

In its sample, this clonotype was seen a few times. The rearrangement links TRBV30 to TRBJ2-7; TRBD1 matches at 7 bases. The germline V gene encodes CDR1 GTSNPN and CDR2 SVGIG (reference sequence). V gave up 2 bases and J gave up 2 bases; unmatched junction bases: 0. CDR3 size: 12 residues. The CDR3 DNA is TGTGCCTGGAGTCAGGGGGCCTACGAGCAGTACTTC. Protein: CAWSQGAYEQYF.

This chain joins TRBV6-2 or TRBV6-3 and TRBJ1-1, with D unresolved. The V gene's germline CDR1 is MNHEY and CDR2 SVGEGT. V lost 6 bases and J lost 1, with 9 bases in between. The CDR3 runs 13 residues. The CDR3 region is CASSGRKNTEAFF. The DNA for the CDR3 is TGTGCCAGCAGCGGACGGAAGAACACTGAAGCTTTCTTT.

This clonotype was seen only a few times. V and J are TRBV27 and TRBJ2-1; 9 bases agree with TRBD2. The CDR3 spans 18 residues. CDR1 and CDR2 (germline): MNHEY, SMNVEV (reference sequence). Germline trimming cut 1 base from V and 7 bases from J; bases unmatched to any gene: 14. CDR3 in amino acids: CASSLLGGGTSSVNEQFF. CDR3 in DNA: TGTGCCAGCAGTTTATTGGGGGGGGGGACTAGCAGTGTAAATGAGCAGTTCTTC.

This chain joins TRBV5-1 and TRBJ1-5; D is perhaps TRBD1 (6 bases). Trimming removed 4 bases from V and 2 bases from J, with 16 bases in between. Germline V gene sequence: CDR1 SGHRS, CDR2 YFSETQ. The CDR3 sequence is 16 residues long. CDR3 nucleotide sequence: TGCGCCAGCAGCCCTTCCGACAGGACTGGCAATCAGCCCCAGCATTTT. Translation gives CASSPSDRTGNQPQHF.

Ten or more counts support this clonotype. This chain connects TRBV28 to TRBJ1-2, with a possible D match to TRBD1 (6 bases). Germline CDR1 and CDR2: MDHEN and SYDVKM. CDR3 length: 16 amino acids. V dropped 8 bases and J dropped 8 bases, with 27 bases sitting between them. The CDR3 is CASRPNLRTAFMGYTF. As DNA, the CDR3 is TGTGCCAGCCGCCCTAACCTGCGGACAGCCTTTATGGGCTACACCTTC.

The rearrangement links TRBV6-1 to TRBJ2-1; D not resolved. This CDR3 contains 14 residues. Germline V lookup: CDR1 MNHNS, CDR2 SASEGT. V was trimmed by 8 bases and J by 8 bases, leaving 19 bases between them. The CDR3 reads CASRSLDDGHEQFF. The CDR3 DNA is TGTGCCAGCCGTTCGCTCGATGACGGACATGAGCAGTTCTTC.

The chain joins TRBV10-1 to TRBJ2-1; 10 bases align to TRBD2. This CDR3 region has 20 residues. V trimming: 1 base; J trimming: 6 bases; junction bases outside the gene matches: 18. The germline CDR1 and CDR2 sequences are WNHNN and SYGVQD (reference sequence). The CDR3, as DNA: TGCGCCAGCAGTGAGTGGAGACCCGGGACTAGCGTCCTGTCGCTCAATGAGCAGTTCTTC. Amino acids: CASSEWRPGTSVLSLNEQFF.

The chain is built from TRBV2 and TRBJ2-3; TRBD2 might be the D (5 bases). The germline gives CDR1 SNHLY, CDR2 FYNNEI. The length of the CDR3 is 13 residues. The V end lost 4 bases, the J end lost 5 bases, and 10 bases lay between the germline ends. The DNA for the CDR3 is TGTGCCAGCAGTGGGATTCGGGGAGATACGCAGTATTTT. Protein: CASSGIRGDTQYF.

The sample holds many counts of this clonotype. This chain uses TRBV20-1 with TRBJ2-7; 8 nucleotides match TRBD1. This CDR3 region has 15 residues. V was clipped by 5 bases and J by 2 bases; unmatched bases: 11. Germline CDR1 and CDR2: DFQATT and SNEGSKA (reference sequence). CDR3 DNA: TGCAGTGCTGTAAGACAGGGGACTTTGCCCTACGAGCAGTACTTC. Protein product: CSAVRQGTLPYEQYF.

The chain is built from TRBV20-1 and TRBJ1-3; D not certain. Trimming left V 3 bases short and J 2 bases short, with 11 bases between. The CDR3 sequence is 14 residues long. The germline gives CDR1 DFQATT, CDR2 SNEGSKA (reference sequence). CDR3 region: CSASLGSTGNTIYF. DNA for the CDR3: TGCAGTGCTAGTCTCGGGAGCACTGGAAACACCATATATTTT.

The sample holds many counts of this clonotype. The genes are TRBV12-3 or TRBV12-4 and TRBJ2-1; D is possibly TRBD2 (6 bases). The CDR3 totals 17 residues. The V end lost 5 bases, the J end lost 8 bases, and 25 bases lay between the germline ends. The CDR3 here is CASSTTRSGPPGDEQFF. The CDR3 bases are TGTGCCAGCAGTACAACGAGGTCCGGTCCCCCGGGGGATGAGCAGTTCTTC.

This clonotype was counted many times. V is TRBV9 and J is TRBJ1-2, with 8 nucleotides matching TRBD1. The V and J ends lost 3 bases and 4 bases, in that order; junction bases with no gene match: 11. Germline CDR1 and CDR2: SGDLS and YYNGEE. The CDR3 runs to 16 residues. The CDR3 bases are TGTGCCAGCAGCGACCCCCAAGGACAGGGCCTCTATGGCTACACCTTC. Translation: CASSDPQGQGLYGYTF.

This clonotype was seen more than once but under ten times. The J gene is TRBJ2-7, the V gene TRBV10-2; the D is unclear. The length of the CDR3 is 16 residues. V lost 3 bases to trimming and J lost 1 base, with 16 bases between them. Looked up from germline, CDR1 is WSHSY and CDR2 is SAAADI. CDR3 sequence: CASSDGPGGVSYEQYF. In DNA, the CDR3 is TGCGCCAGCAGTGACGGGCCCGGTGGGGTTTCCTACGAGCAGTACTTC.

The chain couples TRBV4-1 to TRBJ2-3; 7 nucleotides align to TRBD2. With 2 bases clipped from V and 4 bases from J, the junction kept 9 bases outside the gene matches. CDR1 and CDR2 from the germline V gene are MGHRA and YSYEKL. The CDR3 is 16 amino acids. This CDR3 is CASSQLAGARADTQYF. In nucleotides, the CDR3 is TGCGCCAGCAGCCAATTAGCGGGCGCCCGAGCAGATACGCAGTATTTT.

The chain is built from TRBV5-1 and TRBJ2-2; no definite D call. Between the trimmed V and J ends, which lost 3 bases and 0 bases, there was a span of 21 bases. Per germline, CDR1 SGHRS and CDR2 YFSETQ. CDR3 size: 19 residues. The CDR3 loop is CASSWALQGLTSNTGELFF. In nucleotides, the CDR3 is TGCGCCAGCAGCTGGGCCCTTCAAGGGTTGACTTCGAACACCGGGGAGCTGTTTTTT.

The CDR3 nucleotides are TGCAGCGTTGAACACAGCCCCGGGACTAGCGGCAATGAGCAGTTCTTC. Its translation: CSVEHSPGTSGNEQFF. The V call is TRBV29-1, the J call TRBJ2-1; TRBD2 agrees at 11 bases. This CDR3 has 16 amino acids. V trimming: 2 bases; J trimming: 6 bases; junction bases outside the gene matches: 9. Germline V gene sequence: CDR1 SQVTM, CDR2 ANQGSEA.

This clonotype came up many times. For the CDR3, the DNA is TGTGCCAGCAGTTACACCGAGAGCTCCTACAATGAGCAGTTCTTC. Its translation is CASSYTESSYNEQFF. The V gene is TRBV6-2 or TRBV6-3, the J gene TRBJ2-1; no reliable D call. V was cut by 2 bases and J by 0 bases, with 8 bases left in between. CDR1 and CDR2 from the germline V gene are MNHEY and SVGEGT. There are 15 residues in the CDR3.